A single sample is the source of the 22 T cell receptor beta chains below, sequenced in a study of Ad26.COV2.S vaccination and SARS-CoV-2 variants. Assay: immunoSEQ multiplex PCR; the TCRdb copy retains only in-frame clones and omits some. The repertoire holds approximately 450,000 clones, about 93% seen once, with 12% in the top ten. Stated treatment: around 19 received Ad26.COV2.S at low or high dose, single or two shots; about 5 received placebo; per-sample allocation not given. Day 63 after the first vaccine or placebo injection was the time point for sampling. The material sequenced was peripheral blood, taken in a trial of Ad26.COV2.S vaccine versus placebo. The receptor set was obtained from a person between 18 and 59 years old who received the Ad26.COV2.S COVID-19 vaccine or a placebo.

The chain links TRBV25-1 to TRBJ2-3, with 7 bases identical to TRBD2. The J segment lost 1 base and the V segment lost 0 bases, leaving 10 bases of the junction unmatched. This CDR3 region has 18 residues. From germline, CDR1 is MGHDK and CDR2 SYGVNS. The CDR3 is CASSEYRPAGVGTDTQYF. DNA for the CDR3: TGTGCCAGCAGTGAATACCGACCGGCGGGAGTCGGCACAGATACGCAGTATTTT.

This clone was seen at least ten times. J is TRBJ1-6 and V is TRBV2; D is ambiguous. The CDR3 spans 15 residues. Germline CDR1 reads SNHLY; CDR2 reads FYNNEI. V lost 1 base, J lost 9 bases, and 13 bases lay in between. The CDR3: CASSEGGTGRSPLHF. CDR3 sequence (DNA): TGTGCCAGCAGTGAAGGTGGCACCGGGCGTTCACCCCTCCACTTT.

The chain recombines TRBV5-1 with TRBJ2-1, with D possibly being TRBD1 (5 bases). The CDR3 has 15 residues. Germline V gene data show CDR1 as SGHRS and CDR2 as YFSETQ. Trimming stripped 4 bases from V and 0 bases from J, with 11 bases between. In DNA form, the CDR3 reads TGCGCCAGCAGCAGAAGACAGAGCTCCTACAATGAGCAGTTCTTC. Translating gives CASSRRQSSYNEQFF.

The J gene is TRBJ1-1, the V gene TRBV28; D not certain. The CDR3 spans 14 residues. Germline-derived CDR1 and CDR2 are MDHEN and SYDVKM. V dropped 3 bases and J dropped 4 bases, with 12 bases sitting between them. The CDR3: CASSFEGGITEAFF. Here the CDR3 DNA reads TGTGCCAGCAGTTTCGAGGGAGGGATCACTGAAGCTTTCTTT.

The J gene is TRBJ2-1, the V gene TRBV4-1; 11 nucleotides align to TRBD2. This CDR3 comprises 17 residues. The germline V gene encodes CDR1 MGHRA and CDR2 YSYEKL. V shed 3 bases and J 7 bases; nucleotides not matched to a gene: 11. In DNA, the CDR3 is TGCGCCAGCAGCCAGATAGTTAGCGGGAGGGCCCGAAATGAGCAGTTCTTC. This translates into CASSQIVSGRARNEQFF.

The chain is built from TRBV6-2 or TRBV6-3 and TRBJ2-1; tentative D call: TRBD2 (7 bases). The V end was cut by 5 bases, the J end by 6 bases, with 17 bases between. CDR3 length equals 15 residues. Per germline, CDR1 MNHEY and CDR2 SVGEGT. The CDR3 is CASSRGGTPPNEQFF. The CDR3 DNA reads as TGTGCCAGCAGTAGGGGGGGGACACCTCCCAATGAGCAGTTCTTC.

The rearrangement joins TRBV21-1 to TRBJ2-5; TRBD1, as called in the table, went unchecked against the DNA. TRBV21-1 constitutes a pseudogene. The CDR3 extends over 14 amino acids. The CDR3 sequence is CASSTPGQQETQYF. Written as DNA, the CDR3 is TGTGCCAGCAGCACCCCGGGACAACAAGAGACCCAGTACTTC.

The rearrangement links TRBV7-9 to TRBJ1-4; D is ambiguous. The ends were cut back, 5 bases at V and 4 bases at J, with 17 bases in the middle. The CDR3 totals 16 residues. The germline gives CDR1 SEHNR, CDR2 FQNEAQ (reference sequence). CDR3 sequence: CASSPDSFGYNEKLFF. The CDR3 DNA reads as TGTGCCAGCAGCCCGGATTCATTCGGCTATAATGAAAAACTGTTTTTT. Using reference TRBV7-9 and TRBJ1-4 for the parts outside the CDR3, the full variable domain is DTGVSQNPRHKITKRGQNVTFRCDPISEHNRLYWYRQTLGQGPEFLTYFQNEAQLEKSRLLSDRFSAERPKGSFSTLEIQRTEQGDSAMYLCASSPDSFGYNEKLFFGSGTQLSVL.

The chain recombines TRBV12-3 or TRBV12-4 with TRBJ1-2; possibly TRBD1 for D (6 bases). CDR3 length: 12 amino acids. Trimming shortened V by 3 bases and J by 7 bases, and 9 bases separated the two germline ends. This CDR3 is CASSFPGVGYTF. The CDR3 nucleotides read TGTGCCAGCAGTTTTCCAGGGGTTGGCTACACCTTC.

As regards this clone: An end of the junction does not agree with germline; a read error may underlie this. V and J are TRBV13 and TRBJ1-2; 8 positions match TRBD1. This CDR3 contains 16 residues. The germline V gene has CDR1 PRHDT and CDR2 FYEKMQ (reference sequence). The CDR3: CASTLAPGGANYDYTF. The CDR3 bases are TGTGCCAGCACCCTGGCCCCAGGGGGCGCGAACTATGACTACACCTTC.

This clone appeared a single time. The V call is TRBV4-1, the J call TRBJ1-1, with D possibly being TRBD1 (6 bases). The ends were cut back, 0 bases at V and 5 bases at J, with 7 bases in the middle. Germline V gene data show CDR1 as MGHRA and CDR2 as YSYEKL. The CDR3 length is 13 residues. The CDR3 here is CASSQEGGTEAFF. In nucleotides, the CDR3 is TGCGCCAGCAGCCAAGAAGGGGGAACTGAAGCTTTCTTT.

The chain links TRBV19 to TRBJ1-5, with a possible D match to TRBD1 (6 bases). The CDR3 covers 19 residues. The germline CDR1 and CDR2 sequences are LNHDA and SQIVND (reference sequence). The V end was cut by 3 bases, the J end by 0 bases, with 21 bases between. The CDR3 bases are TGTGCCAGTAGTATTGGCCCTTTTGACAGGTTATATAGCAATCAGCCCCAGCATTTT. The encoded protein is CASSIGPFDRLYSNQPQHF.

CDR3 amino acids: CASSPNLAQIYNEQFF. The CDR3 region has the DNA TGTGCCAGTAGTCCGAACCTAGCGCAAATCTACAATGAGCAGTTCTTC. This chain connects TRBV19 to TRBJ2-1, with a weak D call TRBD2 (6 bases). Per the germline V gene, CDR1 is LNHDA and CDR2 is SQIVND (reference sequence). Trimming stripped 5 bases from V and 3 bases from J, with 17 bases between. This CDR3 comprises 16 residues. The whole variable domain, filled in from reference TRBV19 and TRBJ2-1, reads DGGITQSPKYLFRKEGQNVTLSCEQNLNHDAMYWYRQDPGQGLRLIYYSQIVNDFQKGDIAEGYSVSREKKESFPLTVTSAQKNPTAFYLCASSPNLAQIYNEQFFGPGTRLTVL.

The rearrangement uses TRBV7-9 and TRBJ2-1, with 12 bases fitting TRBD1. CDR3 size: 18 residues. Germline-derived CDR1 and CDR2 are SEHNR and FQNEAQ (reference sequence). V trimming: 3 bases; J trimming: 5 bases; junction bases outside the gene matches: 11. The CDR3 bases are TGTGCCAGCAGCTTCCCCGGGGGACAGGGGGCGCTGGACAATGAGCAGTTCTTC. Its protein product is CASSFPGGQGALDNEQFF. Full variable domain (rest looked up from reference TRBV7-9 and TRBJ2-1): DTGVSQNPRHKITKRGQNVTFRCDPISEHNRLYWYRQTLGQGPEFLTYFQNEAQLEKSRLLSDRFSAERPKGSFSTLEIQRTEQGDSAMYLCASSFPGGQGALDNEQFFGPGTRLTVL.

V and J are TRBV9 and TRBJ1-2, with 9 bases identical to TRBD1. V lost 4 bases to trimming and J lost 1 base; unmatched junction nucleotides: 11. CDR3 length: 17 residues. Germline V CDR1 and CDR2: SGDLS, YYNGEE. CDR3 residues: CASSLPGQGGVNYGYTF. CDR3 DNA: TGTGCCAGCAGCCTACCGGGACAGGGAGGCGTTAACTATGGCTACACCTTC.

This sequence joins TRBV4-1 and TRBJ2-1, with D possibly being TRBD1 (5 bases). Germline V lookup: CDR1 MGHRA, CDR2 YSYEKL. The CDR3 is 15 amino acids. V was shortened by 2 bases and J by 4 bases, with 12 bases between the two germline ends. The CDR3 DNA reads as TGCGCCAGCAGCCAACCCAGGGCAGGATACAATGAGCAGTTCTTC. It encodes CASSQPRAGYNEQFF.

The rearrangement uses TRBV7-9 and TRBJ1-1; D unresolved. Deletions cut 3 bases from V and 3 bases from J, with 5 bases between. The length of the CDR3 is 12 residues. Germline V lookup: CDR1 SEHNR, CDR2 FQNEAQ (reference sequence). CDR3 coding DNA: TGTGCCAGCAGCTTCCGGGACACTGAAGCTTTCTTT. Protein sequence: CASSFRDTEAFF.

The chain recombines TRBV10-3 with TRBJ2-3, with 9 positions matching TRBD2. This CDR3 is 15 amino acids long. Germline CDR1 and CDR2: ENHRY and SYGVKD. The ends lost 6 bases at V and 5 bases at J; junction bases unmatched: 9. CDR3 sequence (DNA): TGTGCCATCAGCCGACTAGCGGAACCCAAAGATACGCAGTATTTT. This translates into CAISRLAEPKDTQYF.

The gene calls are TRBV4-1 and TRBJ1-5; 8 nucleotides align to TRBD1. Trimming removed 4 bases from V and 1 base from J; junction bases left unmatched: 6. The V gene's germline CDR1 is MGHRA and CDR2 YSYEKL. This CDR3 is 16 amino acids long. CDR3 region: CASSPHRTGSNQPQHF. The CDR3 coding sequence is TGCGCCAGCAGCCCTCATCGGACAGGGAGCAATCAGCCCCAGCATTTT.

Comments on this clone: This CDR3 is also generated by other DNA sequences in the sample. This chain links TRBV20-1 with TRBJ2-5; no reliable D call. Trimming shortened V by 6 bases and J by 1 base, and 6 bases separated the two germline ends. The CDR3 sequence is 11 residues long. Germline values: CDR1 DFQATT, CDR2 SNEGSKA (reference sequence). The CDR3 DNA reads as TGCAGTGCAAGCTTCCAAGAGACCCAGTACTTC. Amino acids: CSASFQETQYF.

This clone showed up just once. The chain is built from TRBV18 and TRBJ2-3; TRBD2 matches at 14 bases. CDR1 is KGHSH and CDR2 is LQKENI in the germline V gene. The V and J ends lost 0 bases and 3 bases, in that order; junction bases with no gene match: 8. The CDR3 length is 19 residues. The CDR3 bases are TGTGCCAGCTCACCACCCGGGACTAGCGGGAGTTTAACGACAGATACGCAGTATTTT. It encodes CASSPPGTSGSLTTDTQYF.

The J gene is TRBJ2-7, the V gene TRBV7-8; D uncertain. CDR3 length: 13 amino acids. Between the trimmed V and J ends, which lost 5 bases and 7 bases, there was a span of 15 bases. In germline, CDR1 is SGHVS, CDR2 FQNEAQ. This CDR3 reads CASSVGSSREQYF. The CDR3 DNA sequence: TGTGCCAGCAGCGTTGGGTCTTCTAGGGAGCAGTACTTC.